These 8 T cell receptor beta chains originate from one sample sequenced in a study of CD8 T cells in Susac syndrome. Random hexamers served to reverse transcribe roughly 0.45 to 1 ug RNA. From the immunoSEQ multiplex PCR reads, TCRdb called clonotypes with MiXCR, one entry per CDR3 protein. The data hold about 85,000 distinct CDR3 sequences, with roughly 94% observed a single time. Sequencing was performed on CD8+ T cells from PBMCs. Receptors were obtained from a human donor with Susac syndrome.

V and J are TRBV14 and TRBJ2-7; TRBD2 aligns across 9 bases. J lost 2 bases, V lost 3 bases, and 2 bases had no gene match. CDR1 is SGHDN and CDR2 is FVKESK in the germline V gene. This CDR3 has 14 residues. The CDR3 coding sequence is TGTGCCAGCAGCCAGGGACTAGCTCCCTACGAGCAGTACTTC. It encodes CASSQGLAPYEQYF.

The CDR3 DNA reads TGCAGCGTTGAAGATCGACGGCCCAGGGAGAGCACAGATACGCAGTATTTT. It encodes CSVEDRRPRESTDTQYF. The rearrangement joins TRBV29-1 to TRBJ2-3; the D gene could be TRBD1 or TRBD2 (5 bases each). V lost 0 bases to trimming and J lost 0 bases, with 16 bases between them. This CDR3 spans 17 amino acids. Per germline, CDR1 SQVTM and CDR2 ANQGSEA.

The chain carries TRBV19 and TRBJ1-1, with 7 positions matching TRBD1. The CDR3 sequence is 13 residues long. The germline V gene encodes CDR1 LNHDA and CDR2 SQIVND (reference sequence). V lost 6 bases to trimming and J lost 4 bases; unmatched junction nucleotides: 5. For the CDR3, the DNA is TGTGCCAGTAGGACCGGGACAGCCACTGAAGCTTTCTTT. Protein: CASRTGTATEAFF. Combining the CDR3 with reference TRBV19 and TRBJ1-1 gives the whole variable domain DGGITQSPKYLFRKEGQNVTLSCEQNLNHDAMYWYRQDPGQGLRLIYYSQIVNDFQKGDIAEGYSVSREKKESFPLTVTSAQKNPTAFYLCASRTGTATEAFFGQGTRLTVV.

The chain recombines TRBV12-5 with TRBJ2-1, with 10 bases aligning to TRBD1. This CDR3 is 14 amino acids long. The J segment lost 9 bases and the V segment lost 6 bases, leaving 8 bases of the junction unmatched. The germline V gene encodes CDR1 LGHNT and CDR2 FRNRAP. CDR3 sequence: CASGFGTGVAEQFF. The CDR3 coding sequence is TGTGCTAGTGGGTTCGGGACAGGGGTTGCTGAGCAGTTCTTC.

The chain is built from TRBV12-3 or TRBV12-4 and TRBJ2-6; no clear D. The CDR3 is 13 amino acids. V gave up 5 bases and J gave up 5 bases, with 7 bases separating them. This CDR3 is CASSTLRANVLTF. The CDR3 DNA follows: TGTGCCAGCAGTACACTGCGGGCCAACGTCCTGACTTTC.

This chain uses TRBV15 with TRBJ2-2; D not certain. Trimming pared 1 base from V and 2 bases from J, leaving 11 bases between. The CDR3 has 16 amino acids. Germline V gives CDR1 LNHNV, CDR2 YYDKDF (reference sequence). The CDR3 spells CATSRATDPNTGELFF. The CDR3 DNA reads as TGTGCCACCAGCAGAGCAACAGATCCCAACACCGGGGAGCTGTTTTTT.

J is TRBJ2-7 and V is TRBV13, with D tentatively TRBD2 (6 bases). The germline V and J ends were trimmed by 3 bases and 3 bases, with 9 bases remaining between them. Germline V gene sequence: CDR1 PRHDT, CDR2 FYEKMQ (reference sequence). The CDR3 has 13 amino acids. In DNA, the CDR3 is TGTGCCAGCAGCTTCGGGAGAAACTACGAGCAGTACTTC. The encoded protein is CASSFGRNYEQYF.

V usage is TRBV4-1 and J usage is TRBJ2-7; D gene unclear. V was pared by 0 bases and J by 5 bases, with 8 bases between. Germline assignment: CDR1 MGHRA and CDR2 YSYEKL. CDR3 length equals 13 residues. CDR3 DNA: TGCGCCAGCAGCCAAGAACGGGTCAACGAGCAGTACTTC. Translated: CASSQERVNEQYF.